Presented here are 31 T cell receptor beta chains from one specimen sequenced in a study of cytomegalovirus exposure and HLA in healthy donors. In the PCR, 60 Vbeta and 13 Jbeta primers were used. The method was immunoSEQ multiplex PCR; TCRdb's version includes in-frame clones alone and lacks a portion of them. The sample gives some 110,000 clones, about 81% of which show up once; around 1% is in the top ten. The sequenced material came from PBMCs. Receptors originate from a woman in her 30s in good health and CMV-seronegative.

The V gene is TRBV18, the J gene TRBJ2-3, with a tentative D call TRBD2 (6 bases). The CDR3 covers 19 residues. V gave up 4 bases and J gave up 0 bases, with 23 bases separating them. Germline lookup yields CDR1 KGHSH and CDR2 LQKENI. The CDR3 loop reads CASSLVSLQGSGSTDTQYF. The CDR3 DNA sequence: TGTGCCAGCTCACTAGTAAGCCTCCAAGGGAGCGGGAGCACAGATACGCAGTATTTT.

The rearrangement links TRBV5-1 to TRBJ1-1, with D possibly matching TRBD1 (6 bases). Looked up from germline, CDR1 is SGHRS and CDR2 is YFSETQ. The length of the CDR3 is 18 residues. The germline V and J ends were trimmed by 1 base and 1 base, with 20 bases remaining between them. The CDR3 reads CASSLRPILPGQNTEAFF. The CDR3 nucleotides read TGCGCCAGCAGCTTGCGCCCCATCCTACCGGGACAGAACACTGAAGCTTTCTTT.

This clone was seen only a few times. The chain has TRBV2 and TRBJ1-1; maybe TRBD1 (5 bases). The CDR3 is 14 residues long. V lost 6 bases and J lost 5, with 16 bases in between. Germline-derived CDR1 and CDR2 are SNHLY and FYNNEI. The CDR3: CASRDTRGWTEAFF. DNA for the CDR3: TGTGCCAGCAGAGACACCCGGGGGTGGACTGAAGCTTTCTTT.

This clone was seen only once. J is TRBJ1-2 and V is TRBV7-2; possibly TRBD1 for D (6 bases). This CDR3 has 14 amino acids. Between the trimmed V and J ends, which lost 7 bases and 4 bases, there was a span of 16 bases. Germline-derived CDR1 and CDR2 are SGHTA and FQGNSA. This chain's CDR3 is CASTSLGQAYGYTF. CDR3 coding DNA: TGTGCCAGCACCTCCTTGGGACAAGCCTATGGCTACACCTTC.

Regarding this clone: Its ends do not fully match the called genes, so a read error is possible. The chain employs TRBV9 and TRBJ2-1, with 14 bases that match TRBD2. CDR1 and CDR2 from the germline V gene are SGDLS and YYNGEE. The CDR3 extends over 16 amino acids. The CDR3 bases are TGTGCCAGCAGCTTAGGGACTAGCGGGAGTCATAATGCGCAGTTCTTC. It yields the protein CASSLGTSGSHNAQFF.

The chain employs TRBV5-1 and TRBJ1-4; TRBD1 aligns across 9 bases. V shed 3 bases, J shed 0 bases, and the junction held 6 bases outside the gene matches. The CDR3 covers 17 residues. Germline loops: CDR1 SGHRS, CDR2 YFSETQ. The CDR3 protein is CASSSDRGGSTNEKLFF. In nucleotides, the CDR3 is TGCGCCAGCAGCTCGGACAGGGGAGGTTCAACTAATGAAAAACTGTTTTTT.

The chain carries TRBV29-1 and TRBJ2-5; the D gene is possibly TRBD2 (6 bases). V was shortened by 5 bases and J by 0 bases, with 13 bases between the two germline ends. Germline V gene lookup returns CDR1 SQVTM and CDR2 ANQGSEA. The CDR3 consists of 14 residues. This CDR3 reads CSVKLRGYQETQYF. CDR3 in DNA: TGCAGCGTTAAACTACGGGGGTACCAAGAGACCCAGTACTTC.

The chain employs TRBV10-1 and TRBJ2-6; 11 positions match TRBD1. CDR1 and CDR2 (germline): WNHNN, SYGVQD (reference sequence). The CDR3 is 19 amino acids. The trim removed 5 bases at V and 4 bases at J, leaving 13 bases unmatched. CDR3 residues: CASSLEDRGLGWGANVLTF. The CDR3 DNA sequence: TGCGCCAGCAGTTTAGAGGACAGGGGGCTCGGGTGGGGGGCCAACGTCCTGACTTTC.

J is TRBJ1-3 and V is TRBV6-6; D is ambiguous. From germline, CDR1 is MNHNY and CDR2 SVGAGI (reference sequence). V was shortened by 6 bases and J by 4 bases, with 4 bases between the two germline ends. CDR3 length: 11 amino acids. As DNA, the CDR3 is TGTGCCAGCAGCCAAGGAAACACCATATATTTT. Protein sequence: CASSQGNTIYF.

The chain employs TRBV7-6 and TRBJ1-1; the D gene is possibly TRBD1 (6 bases). The CDR3 length is 12 residues. Germline V gives CDR1 SGHVS, CDR2 FNYEAQ. Trimming took off 2 bases at V and 7 bases at J, with 8 bases between the two ends. This CDR3 reads CASSLIGGEAFF. DNA for the CDR3: TGTGCCAGCAGCTTAATAGGGGGTGAAGCTTTCTTT. The variable domain in full, with the rest retrieved from reference TRBV7-6 and TRBJ1-1, is GAGVSQSPRYKVTKRGQDVALRCDPISGHVSLYWYRQALGQGPEFLTYFNYEAQQDKSGLPNDRFSAERPEGSISTLTIQRTEQRDSAMYRCASSLIGGEAFFGQGTRLTVV.

This sequence joins TRBV2 and TRBJ2-5, with 11 bases matching TRBD2. This CDR3 region has 16 residues. Germline loops: CDR1 SNHLY, CDR2 FYNNEI. The V gene end was trimmed by 3 bases and the J gene end by 5 bases; junction bases not matched to a gene: 8. CDR3 amino acids: CASSEGLAGGRETQYF. The CDR3 region has the DNA TGTGCCAGCAGTGAGGGATTAGCGGGGGGGCGTGAGACCCAGTACTTC.

V gene TRBV2 combines with J gene TRBJ2-5, with 10 bases matching TRBD1. The J call may be incorrect, as the DNA end agrees better with TRBJ2-7. The germline V gene has CDR1 SNHLY and CDR2 FYNNEI. CDR3 length: 15 amino acids. CDR3: CASRSGTGASNEQYF. In DNA, the CDR3 is TGTGCCAGCAGATCCGGGACAGGGGCGAGCAACGAGCAGTACTTC.

This rearrangement joins TRBV2 to TRBJ1-3; D remains unclear. CDR3 length: 13 residues. Germline V gene data show CDR1 as SNHLY and CDR2 as FYNNEI. V lost 7 bases to trimming and J lost 1 base, with 8 bases between them. The CDR3 spells CASISFSGNTIYF. The CDR3 bases are TGTGCCAGCATTTCCTTTTCTGGAAACACCATATATTTT.

This clone was picked up a small number of times. This chain connects TRBV5-1 to TRBJ1-1, with 9 bases that match TRBD1. The CDR3 runs to 17 residues. Germline V gives CDR1 SGHRS, CDR2 YFSETQ. Losses at the gene ends were 3 bases for V and 1 base for J; bases not matched to a gene: 10. The CDR3 loop reads CASSSPGTGSWNTEAFF. The CDR3 nucleotides read TGCGCCAGCAGCTCCCCGGGGACAGGGTCTTGGAACACTGAAGCTTTCTTT.

This chain joins TRBV11-2 and TRBJ1-6; D is unclear. The CDR3 extends over 16 amino acids. Germline V gene data show CDR1 as SGHAT and CDR2 as FQNNGV. Trimming removed 5 bases at V and 0 bases at J, with 11 bases between. This chain's CDR3 is CASSRRSSSYNSPLHF. In DNA, the CDR3 is TGTGCCAGCAGCCGAAGGAGTAGCTCCTATAATTCACCCCTCCACTTT.

This clone was detected only a few times. The chain couples TRBV30 to TRBJ2-7, with a tentative D call TRBD2 (6 bases). Trimming pared 1 base from V and 4 bases from J, leaving 14 bases between. Looked up from germline, CDR1 is GTSNPN and CDR2 is SVGIG (reference sequence). The CDR3 covers 14 residues. For the CDR3, the DNA is TGTGCCTGGAGTGGAGGAGGGCACAGTTACGAGCAGTACTTC. Its protein is CAWSGGGHSYEQYF. Complete variable domain (other parts from reference TRBV30 and TRBJ2-7): SQTIHQWPATLVQPVGSPLSLECTVEGTSNPNLYWYRQAAGRGLQLLFYSVGIGQISSEVPQNLSASRPQDRQFILSSKKLLLSDSGFYLCAWSGGGHSYEQYFGPGTRLTVT.

This rearrangement joins TRBV5-1 to TRBJ2-3; D unclear. The CDR3 runs 15 residues. Germline V gene sequence: CDR1 SGHRS, CDR2 YFSETQ. The V end lost 5 bases, the J end lost 0 bases, and 13 bases lay between the germline ends. The chain's CDR3 is CASRLLRTSTDTQYF. As DNA, the CDR3 is TGCGCCAGCAGGCTGTTGCGAACTAGCACAGATACGCAGTATTTT.

This clone has just a few counts. The rearrangement uses TRBV7-9 and TRBJ1-2, with D possibly matching TRBD1 (6 bases). CDR3 length equals 14 residues. V was clipped by 5 bases and J by 0 bases, with 10 bases between them. Germline lookup yields CDR1 SEHNR and CDR2 FQNEAQ (reference sequence). CDR3 bases: TGTGCCAGCAGCCAAAGACAGGCTAACTATGGCTACACCTTC. It is translated as CASSQRQANYGYTF. The whole variable domain, filled in from reference TRBV7-9 and TRBJ1-2, reads DTGVSQNPRHKITKRGQNVTFRCDPISEHNRLYWYRQTLGQGPEFLTYFQNEAQLEKSRLLSDRFSAERPKGSFSTLEIQRTEQGDSAMYLCASSQRQANYGYTFGSGTRLTVV.

J is TRBJ1-4 and V is TRBV27; no firm D call. V was clipped by 2 bases and J by 7 bases, with 20 bases between them. The length of the CDR3 is 17 residues. Germline CDR1 is MNHEY and CDR2 is SMNVEV (reference sequence). The CDR3: CASSLRVLAGGGEKLFF. As DNA, the CDR3 is TGTGCCAGCAGTTTAAGAGTCTTAGCGGGTGGAGGTGAAAAACTGTTTTTT.

This CDR3 reads CASSMLGGGPPRQYF. Written as DNA, the CDR3 is TGTGCCAGCAGTATGCTTGGCGGGGGTCCCCCTAGGCAGTATTTT. The gene calls are TRBV6-1 and TRBJ2-3; 7 bases map to TRBD2. The CDR3 covers 15 residues. With V trimmed by 5 bases and J by 11 bases, 16 bases remained unmatched. Germline CDR1 reads MNHNS; CDR2 reads SASEGT.

The gene calls are TRBV15 and TRBJ1-5; the match to TRBD1 covers 7 bases. Germline V gene data show CDR1 as LNHNV and CDR2 as YYDKDF (reference sequence). CDR3 size: 16 residues. After removal of 5 bases from V and 0 bases from J, the junction contained 7 bases not matched to a gene. The chain's CDR3 is CATSPNRDSSNQPQHF. Written as DNA, the CDR3 is TGTGCCACCAGCCCCAACCGGGACAGTAGCAATCAGCCCCAGCATTTT.

The gene calls are TRBV7-3 and TRBJ2-6; 11 bases align to TRBD2. V lost 4 bases, J lost 0 bases, and 5 bases stayed unmatched. The CDR3 length is 18 residues. The germline V gene has CDR1 SGHTA and CDR2 FQGTGA. The CDR3 region is CASSSIAGGFSGANVLTF. CDR3 bases: TGTGCCAGCAGCTCTATAGCGGGAGGGTTCTCTGGGGCCAACGTCCTGACTTTC.

The chain joins TRBV7-8 to TRBJ1-2; D remains unclear. The germline gives CDR1 SGHVS, CDR2 FQNEAQ. V lost 5 bases and J lost 3, with 10 bases in between. The CDR3 has 13 amino acids. The CDR3 DNA reads as TGTGCCAGCAGCCCCCTCCGGGACTATGGCTACACCTTC. Protein product: CASSPLRDYGYTF. Supplemented by reference TRBV7-8 and TRBJ1-2, the full variable domain reads GAGVSQSPRYKVAKRGQDVALRCDPISGHVSLFWYQQALGQGPEFLTYFQNEAQLDKSGLPSDRFFAERPEGSVSTLKIQRTQQEDSAVYLCASSPLRDYGYTFGSGTRLTVV.

There are a few counts of this clone. The rearrangement uses TRBV5-1 and TRBJ2-7; TRBD1 is a possible D gene (6 bases). Between the trimmed V and J ends, which lost 0 bases and 6 bases, there was a span of 22 bases. Germline lookup yields CDR1 SGHRS and CDR2 YFSETQ. CDR3 length: 17 amino acids. CDR3 residues: CASSLEGHAKRTIEQYF. The CDR3 nucleotides are TGCGCCAGCAGCTTGGAGGGACACGCAAAGAGAACGATCGAGCAGTACTTC. The whole variable domain, remainder taken from reference TRBV5-1 and TRBJ2-7, is KAGVTQTPRYLIKTRGQQVTLSCSPISGHRSVSWYQQTPGQGLQFLFEYFSETQRNKGNFPGRFSGRQFSNSRSEMNVSTLELGDSALYLCASSLEGHAKRTIEQYFGPGTRLTVT.

This clone was counted a single time. The rearrangement uses TRBV30 and TRBJ1-2, with D hard to call. Trimming took off 0 bases at V and 2 bases at J, with 10 bases between the two ends. The CDR3 covers 14 residues. Germline V gives CDR1 GTSNPN, CDR2 SVGIG (reference sequence). The CDR3 DNA follows: TGTGCCTGGAGTGTACGCGGAGGCAACTATGGCTACACCTTC. It is translated as CAWSVRGGNYGYTF.

The CDR3 protein is CASSYSYTIQETQYF. The CDR3 DNA sequence: TGTGCCAGCAGTTACTCTTACACTATCCAAGAGACCCAGTACTTC. The chain has TRBV6-5 and TRBJ2-5; D is uncertain. V lost 0 bases to trimming and J lost 1 base, with 9 bases between them. CDR3 length: 15 residues. The V gene's germline CDR1 is MNHEY and CDR2 SVGAGI.

Only a few counts were recorded for this clone. V is TRBV27 and J is TRBJ2-7, with 7 bases identical to TRBD2. The trim removed 7 bases at V and 1 base at J, leaving 16 bases unmatched. This CDR3 spans 17 amino acids. Germline CDR1 MNHEY, CDR2 SMNVEV (reference sequence). CDR3 amino acids: CASTTKGGAENSYEQYF. Here the CDR3 DNA reads TGTGCCAGCACCACCAAGGGAGGGGCAGAAAATTCCTACGAGCAGTACTTC.

The J gene is TRBJ1-1, the V gene TRBV5-4; 9 positions match TRBD1. Per germline, CDR1 SGHNT and CDR2 YYREEE (reference sequence). V lost 3 bases and J lost 4; bases outside the gene matches: 4. This CDR3 region has 14 residues. The CDR3 sequence: CASSSQGASTEAFF. The CDR3 DNA sequence: TGTGCCAGCAGCTCACAGGGGGCAAGCACTGAAGCTTTCTTT.

This sequence joins TRBV11-2 and TRBJ1-1; a weak D match, TRBD1 (6 bases). Germline V CDR1 and CDR2: SGHAT, FQNNGV. V gave up 5 bases and J gave up 3 bases, with 25 bases separating them. The CDR3 extends over 18 amino acids. The CDR3 bases are TGTGCCAGCAGCAGAGAATCACAGGGTTCTAGCTGGGACACTGAAGCTTTCTTT. Translation: CASSRESQGSSWDTEAFF.

The sample holds a few counts of this clone. The V call is TRBV11-1, the J call TRBJ1-4; 7 bases fit TRBD1. Trimming cost V 1 base and J 7 bases; bases outside gene matches: 3. The CDR3 runs 14 residues. Germline CDR1 and CDR2: SGHAT and FQDESV (reference sequence). The CDR3 protein is CASSLGGGGEKLFF. In DNA form, the CDR3 reads TGTGCCAGCAGCTTAGGAGGGGGCGGTGAAAAACTGTTTTTT.

The CDR3 DNA sequence: TGTGCCAGCAGTTACTCGAGGCAGAAGAACACTGAAGCTTTCTTT. It yields the protein CASSYSRQKNTEAFF. The chain joins TRBV6-6 to TRBJ1-1; D is ambiguous. CDR3 length: 15 residues. V lost 0 bases and J lost 1, with 9 bases in between. Germline CDR1 reads MNHNY; CDR2 reads SVGAGI (reference sequence).